Listed here are 15 T cell receptor beta chains from one sample, sequenced in a study of shared clonotypes between healthy human individuals. Assay used: immunoSEQ multiplex PCR; TCRdb lists only in-frame clones, some missing. The data contain fewer than 850,000 clones, approximately 79% of them singletons. Material for sequencing was memory CD4+ T cells sorted from blood. Subset defined: CD45RA-negative fraction. These receptors originate from a woman aged 25 to 45 in good health.

The V call is TRBV6-1, the J call TRBJ2-1, with 12 bases fitting TRBD2. CDR1 and CDR2 (germline): MNHNS, SASEGT. The CDR3 sequence is 15 residues long. V lost 6 bases and J lost 5; bases outside the gene matches: 5. In DNA, the CDR3 is TGTGCCAGCAGCGCAGGACTAGCGGGAAACAATGAGCAGTTCTTC. Its translation: CASSAGLAGNNEQFF.

This rearrangement joins TRBV7-8 to TRBJ1-2; 7 nucleotides line up with TRBD1. From germline, CDR1 is SGHVS and CDR2 FQNEAQ. The CDR3 totals 12 residues. The J segment lost 6 bases and the V segment lost 5 bases, leaving 3 bases of the junction unmatched. The CDR3, as DNA: TGTGCCAGCAGCCGGGACAGCCATGGCTACACCTTC. Translated: CASSRDSHGYTF.

This chain's CDR3 is CASSRTGSHYGYTF. DNA of the CDR3: TGCGCCAGCAGTCGGACAGGGTCGCACTATGGCTACACCTTC. The V gene is TRBV5-1, the J gene TRBJ1-2; TRBD1 matches 8 bases. The CDR3 contains 14 residues. The J segment lost 3 bases and the V segment lost 5 bases, leaving 6 bases of the junction unmatched. CDR1 and CDR2 from the germline V gene are SGHRS and YFSETQ.

This chain links TRBV29-1 with TRBJ1-1; TRBD1 matches at 9 bases. CDR1 is SQVTM, CDR2 ANQGSEA, per germline. The CDR3 contains 14 residues. V shed 1 base, J shed 8 bases, and the junction held 8 bases outside the gene matches. DNA for the CDR3: TGCAGCGTTGAAGGCTCGACAGGGGGATCCGAAGCTTTCTTT. It is translated as CSVEGSTGGSEAFF.

The gene calls are TRBV12-5 and TRBJ2-1, with a tentative D call TRBD2 (5 bases). The germline V gene encodes CDR1 LGHNT and CDR2 FRNRAP. The CDR3 loop spans 16 amino acids. V gave up 7 bases and J gave up 2 bases, with 18 bases separating them. The CDR3 protein is CASAPEAAGPYNEQFF. The CDR3 DNA follows: TGTGCTAGTGCTCCGGAGGCGGCTGGCCCCTACAATGAGCAGTTCTTC.

This clone was seen just once. V and J are TRBV6-5 and TRBJ2-1, with D possibly being TRBD2 (5 bases). Trimming left V 5 bases short and J 4 bases short, with 9 bases between. The CDR3 has 13 residues. Germline V gene lookup returns CDR1 MNHEY and CDR2 SVGAGI. The DNA for the CDR3 is TGTGCCAGCAGTGGCCGGGGTTACAATGAGCAGTTCTTC. Its protein product is CASSGRGYNEQFF.

This clone turned up a few times. Within the sample, other DNA sequences also encode this same CDR3. This rearrangement joins TRBV18 to TRBJ1-1, with D possibly being TRBD1 (5 bases). Trimming left V 2 bases short and J 2 bases short, with 12 bases between. The CDR3 runs to 15 residues. Germline V gene data show CDR1 as KGHSH and CDR2 as LQKENI. CDR3 nucleotides: TGTGCCAGCTCACCAAACCGAGACAGCAACACTGAAGCTTTCTTT. This gives the protein CASSPNRDSNTEAFF.

The CDR3 sequence is CSVIGVDTQYF. CDR3 nucleotides: TGCAGCGTTATAGGGGTAGATACGCAGTATTTT. The V and J genes are TRBV29-1 and TRBJ2-3, with D tentatively TRBD1 (5 bases). The germline V gene encodes CDR1 SQVTM and CDR2 ANQGSEA. The CDR3 spans 11 residues. V lost 5 bases and J lost 5, with 8 bases in between.

The chain carries TRBV15 and TRBJ2-7, with TRBD2 matching over 10 bases. This CDR3 region has 19 residues. V was pared by 0 bases and J by 2 bases, with 13 bases of the junction left unmatched. Germline CDR1 reads LNHNV; CDR2 reads YYDKDF (reference sequence). As DNA, the CDR3 is TGTGCCACCAGCAGAGATAAACTAGCGGGGACGAATTCGGCCTACGAGCAGTACTTC. This sequence encodes CATSRDKLAGTNSAYEQYF.

This chain uses TRBV30 with TRBJ1-1; D is unclear. This CDR3 comprises 13 residues. V was shortened by 0 bases and J by 10 bases, with 15 bases between the two germline ends. In germline, CDR1 is GTSNPN, CDR2 SVGIG (reference sequence). The CDR3 here is CAWSVRRALTAFF. The CDR3 bases are TGTGCCTGGAGTGTACGACGAGCGCTTACAGCTTTCTTT. The full variable domain, rest sourced from reference TRBV30 and TRBJ1-1, is SQTIHQWPATLVQPVGSPLSLECTVEGTSNPNLYWYRQAAGRGLQLLFYSVGIGQISSEVPQNLSASRPQDRQFILSSKKLLLSDSGFYLCAWSVRRALTAFFGQGTRLTVV.

The CDR3 DNA reads as TGTGCCAGCAGTTACTCGAGACAGGGTTTGGGTCAGCCCCAGCATTTT. The encoded protein is CASSYSRQGLGQPQHF. The chain has TRBV6-6 and TRBJ1-5; 7 nucleotides line up with TRBD1. Germline trimming cut 0 bases from V and 6 bases from J; bases unmatched to any gene: 8. Per the germline V gene, CDR1 is MNHNY and CDR2 is SVGAGI (reference sequence). The CDR3 covers 16 residues.

The rearrangement joins TRBV5-1 to TRBJ2-1; tentative D call: TRBD2 (7 bases). The germline gives CDR1 SGHRS, CDR2 YFSETQ. Trimming removed 6 bases at V and 3 bases at J, with 16 bases between. The CDR3 has 15 residues. In nucleotides, the CDR3 is TGCGCCAGCACCCAAGGGGGGGGAGGCTACAATGAGCAGTTCTTC. The encoded protein is CASTQGGGGYNEQFF. The variable domain in full, with the rest retrieved from reference TRBV5-1 and TRBJ2-1, is KAGVTQTPRYLIKTRGQQVTLSCSPISGHRSVSWYQQTPGQGLQFLFEYFSETQRNKGNFPGRFSGRQFSNSRSEMNVSTLELGDSALYLCASTQGGGGYNEQFFGPGTRLTVL.

The CDR3 nucleotides read TGTGCCAGCAGCAGGAAGGACAGGAACACCGGGGAGCTGTTTTTT. This codes for CASSRKDRNTGELFF. The chain uses TRBV11-1 and TRBJ2-2; tentative D call: TRBD1 (6 bases). Germline CDR1 SGHAT, CDR2 FQDESV (reference sequence). This CDR3 is 15 amino acids long. V was trimmed by 5 bases and J by 1 base, leaving 11 bases between them. The entire variable domain, with the rest obtained from reference TRBV11-1 and TRBJ2-2, is as follows: EAEVAQSPRYKITEKSQAVAFWCDPISGHATLYWYRQILGQGPELLVQFQDESVVDDSQLPKDRFSAERLKGVDSTLKIQPAELGDSAMYLCASSRKDRNTGELFFGEGSRLTVL.

The chain couples TRBV27 to TRBJ2-2; 8 bases map to TRBD1. The V segment lost 6 bases and the J segment 2 bases; nucleotides outside the gene matches: 5. The CDR3 extends over 15 amino acids. Germline V gene sequence: CDR1 MNHEY, CDR2 SMNVEV (reference sequence). The CDR3 bases are TGTGCCAGCAGGGGGGGACAGGTTAACACCGGGGAGCTGTTTTTT. Protein sequence: CASRGGQVNTGELFF.

V usage is TRBV6-1 and J usage is TRBJ1-3, with D possibly matching TRBD1 (5 bases). Germline V lookup: CDR1 MNHNS, CDR2 SASEGT. The CDR3 extends over 14 amino acids. V was pared by 6 bases and J by 0 bases, with 9 bases between. CDR3 residues: CASSGTRSGNTIYF. The DNA of the CDR3 is TGTGCCAGCAGCGGGACTCGCTCTGGAAACACCATATATTTT.